The 23 T cell receptor beta chains below were found in one sample sequenced in a study of cytomegalovirus exposure and HLA in healthy donors. Researchers ran the PCR with 60 Vbeta and 13 Jbeta primers. TCRdb keeps only in-frame clones here, not all; method: immunoSEQ multiplex PCR. The table records fewer than 250,000 clones, around 77% of them present only once. Sequences were obtained from PBMCs. The receptors were sampled from a woman younger than 35 in good health and CMV-seronegative.

This clone appeared a few times. V gene TRBV11-2 combines with J gene TRBJ1-2, with 8 bases that match TRBD1. Germline trimming cut 5 bases from V and 4 bases from J; bases unmatched to any gene: 9. CDR1 SGHAT and CDR2 FQNNGV come from the germline V gene. The CDR3 covers 15 residues. CDR3 protein: CASSTLQGAAYGYTF. For the CDR3, the DNA is TGTGCCAGCAGCACGCTCCAGGGGGCGGCCTATGGCTACACCTTC.

The V call is TRBV5-1, the J call TRBJ1-5, with 7 bases matching TRBD1. CDR1 is SGHRS and CDR2 is YFSETQ in the germline V gene. The CDR3 totals 16 residues. The V and J ends lost 4 bases and 2 bases, in that order; junction bases with no gene match: 9. CDR3 sequence: CASSPGRTGGNQPQHF. In DNA form, the CDR3 reads TGCGCCAGCAGCCCTGGGCGGACAGGAGGCAATCAGCCCCAGCATTTT.

This clone was recorded once. The chain carries TRBV2 and TRBJ1-6, with TRBD1 matching 7 bases. V gave up 6 bases and J gave up 7 bases; unmatched junction bases: 3. The CDR3 has 13 amino acids. Germline loops: CDR1 SNHLY, CDR2 FYNNEI. Here the CDR3 reads CASRETGNSPLHF. In DNA, the CDR3 is TGTGCCAGCAGGGAGACAGGGAATTCACCCCTCCACTTT.

The J gene is TRBJ2-7, the V gene TRBV19; 7 bases are shared with TRBD2. Germline trimming cut 1 base from V and 1 base from J; bases unmatched to any gene: 4. CDR1 is LNHDA, CDR2 SQIVND, per germline (reference sequence). There are 15 residues in the CDR3. The CDR3 DNA follows: TGTGCCAGTAGTATAGTACCTAGCGGTTCCTACGAGCAGTACTTC. Its protein product is CASSIVPSGSYEQYF.

The V gene is TRBV25-1, the J gene TRBJ2-1, with D unclear. Germline CDR1 is MGHDK and CDR2 is SYGVNS. V was cut by 8 bases and J by 4 bases, with 3 bases left in between. The CDR3 length is 10 residues. CDR3 coding DNA: TGTGCCAGCTCGTACAATGAGCAGTTCTTC. This sequence encodes CASSYNEQFF.

Concerning this clone itself: The final CDR3 position lacks the conserved phenylalanine or tryptophan, pointing to a likely read error. No DNA is shown, since the ends of the CDR3 on it are uncertain; the CDR3 is the one TCRdb lists. V is TRBV5-6 and J is TRBJ1-3. The CDR3 comprises 11 residues, both ends counted. CDR1 is SGHDT and CDR2 is YYEEEE in the germline V gene. CDR3 region: CASTIGGRSLV.

The chain employs TRBV6-5 and TRBJ2-7; 7 nucleotides align to TRBD2. Trimming took 4 bases from V and 4 from J; bases not matched to a gene: 10. This CDR3 contains 15 residues. Germline CDR1 reads MNHEY; CDR2 reads SVGAGI. The DNA of the CDR3 is TGTGCCAGCAGTTCCACGAGCAGCGGGAATTACGAGCAGTACTTC. Amino acid sequence: CASSSTSSGNYEQYF.

The rearrangement links TRBV4-2 to TRBJ2-5, with 8 bases lining up with TRBD2. V was pared by 0 bases and J by 7 bases, with 1 base of the junction left unmatched. This CDR3 is 13 amino acids long. The V gene's germline CDR1 is LGHNA and CDR2 YNFKEQ. The CDR3: CASSQEGTRTQYF. For the CDR3, the DNA is TGTGCCAGCAGCCAAGAAGGGACTAGGACCCAGTACTTC.

This clone was picked up a small number of times. Other DNA sequences in the same sample also yield this CDR3. The chain employs TRBV5-1 and TRBJ2-1; a weak D match, TRBD1 (6 bases). Looked up from germline, CDR1 is SGHRS and CDR2 is YFSETQ. This CDR3 has 15 amino acids. The V gene lost 5 bases and the J gene lost 1 base, with 13 bases spanning the gap. CDR3 residues: CASSPGQGSYNEQFF. The CDR3, as DNA: TGCGCCAGCAGTCCCGGGCAGGGGTCCTACAATGAGCAGTTCTTC.

Worth noting for this clone: One end of the junction varies from germline; a read error may be responsible. J is TRBJ2-5 and V is TRBV7-9; D may be TRBD2 (5 bases). From germline, CDR1 is SEHNR and CDR2 FQNEAQ (reference sequence). This CDR3 contains 12 residues. In DNA, the CDR3 is TGTTCCAGCATGAGGGATGAGGAGACCCAGTACTTC. Its protein product is CSSMRDEETQYF.

The J gene is TRBJ2-7, the V gene TRBV5-1, with 8 bases fitting TRBD2. The V and J ends lost 0 bases and 6 bases, in that order; junction bases with no gene match: 11. From germline, CDR1 is SGHRS and CDR2 YFSETQ. This CDR3 is 16 amino acids long. DNA for the CDR3: TGCGCCAGCAGCTTGGCCCCCCAGGGGACTAGGGGCGAGCAGTACTTC. Residues: CASSLAPQGTRGEQYF.

This clone was observed once. The rearrangement joins TRBV7-2 to TRBJ2-1, with 7 bases matching TRBD2. The trim removed 3 bases at V and 2 bases at J, leaving 7 bases unmatched. The CDR3 totals 16 residues. In germline, CDR1 is SGHTA, CDR2 FQGNSA. For the CDR3, the DNA is TGTGCCAGCAGCTTCTTCACGGGACTAACCTACAATGAGCAGTTCTTC. Translating it yields CASSFFTGLTYNEQFF.

J is TRBJ2-7 and V is TRBV28, with TRBD1 matching 8 bases. The germline CDR1 and CDR2 sequences are MDHEN and SYDVKM. V shed 5 bases, J shed 3 bases, and the junction held 9 bases outside the gene matches. The CDR3 is made up of 15 amino acids. In DNA form, the CDR3 reads TGTGCCAGCAGTCCCATACAGGGGGTTGGCTACGAGCAGTACTTC. This codes for CASSPIQGVGYEQYF.

The gene calls are TRBV10-3 and TRBJ1-6, with D tentatively TRBD1 (6 bases). V was shortened by 6 bases and J by 10 bases, with 22 bases between the two germline ends. CDR1 is ENHRY, CDR2 SYGVKD, per germline. The CDR3 loop spans 16 amino acids. CDR3 in amino acids: CAISGRPGQTESPLHF. The CDR3 nucleotides are TGTGCCATCAGCGGACGACCGGGACAAACGGAATCACCCCTCCACTTT.

As concerns this clone: The same CDR3 arises from other DNA sequences in this sample as well. The genes are TRBV29-1 and TRBJ2-7, with TRBD1 as a possible D gene (7 bases). Trimming shortened V by 3 bases and J by 2 bases, and 17 bases separated the two germline ends. This CDR3 has 15 amino acids. The germline gives CDR1 SQVTM, CDR2 ANQGSEA. CDR3 in amino acids: CSVDGGGGVTYEQYF. The DNA of the CDR3 is TGCAGCGTTGATGGAGGGGGCGGCGTCACCTACGAGCAGTACTTC.

This sequence joins TRBV15 and TRBJ2-3; TRBD1 might be the D (5 bases). V gave up 1 base and J gave up 0 bases, with 8 bases separating them. Germline-derived CDR1 and CDR2 are LNHNV and YYDKDF (reference sequence). The CDR3 spans 15 residues. This CDR3 reads CATSRVGQSTDTQYF. In nucleotides, the CDR3 is TGTGCCACCAGCAGAGTTGGACAAAGCACAGATACGCAGTATTTT.

The chain uses TRBV28 and TRBJ1-5, with D possibly being TRBD1 (6 bases). This CDR3 has 13 amino acids. V was trimmed by 5 bases and J by 3 bases, leaving 8 bases between them. Per germline, CDR1 MDHEN and CDR2 SYDVKM. CDR3 in amino acids: CASSTGSNQPQHF. As DNA, the CDR3 is TGTGCCAGCAGTACAGGGTCCAATCAGCCCCAGCATTTT.

Regarding this clone: The same CDR3 arises from other DNA sequences in this sample as well. V and J are TRBV2 and TRBJ2-7, with D possibly being TRBD1 (5 bases). The V end was cut by 4 bases, the J end by 2 bases, with 6 bases between. Germline V gene sequence: CDR1 SNHLY, CDR2 FYNNEI. This CDR3 has 12 amino acids. For the CDR3, the DNA is TGTGCCAGCAGTGGACAGACCTACGAGCAGTACTTC. It specifies CASSGQTYEQYF.

This chain links TRBV7-3 with TRBJ1-1; TRBD1 agrees at 8 bases. V trimming: 2 bases; J trimming: 4 bases; junction bases outside the gene matches: 3. Looked up from germline, CDR1 is SGHTA and CDR2 is FQGTGA. The CDR3 consists of 14 residues. CDR3 nucleotides: TGTGCCAGCAGCTTACAGGGGGCCGGCACTGAAGCTTTCTTT. Its translation: CASSLQGAGTEAFF.

The rearrangement links TRBV15 to TRBJ2-7, with 8 bases aligning to TRBD1. There are 14 residues in the CDR3. Germline CDR1 is LNHNV and CDR2 is YYDKDF (reference sequence). V gave up 3 bases and J gave up 3 bases; unmatched junction bases: 4. CDR3 sequence reads: CATSSRDRIYEQYF. Here the CDR3 DNA reads TGTGCCACCAGCAGCCGGGACAGGATCTACGAGCAGTACTTC.

The V gene is TRBV5-6, the J gene TRBJ2-1; 9 nucleotides line up with TRBD1. Germline lookup yields CDR1 SGHDT and CDR2 YYEEEE. The CDR3 is made up of 15 amino acids. Unmatched junction bases numbered 7, after V lost 4 bases and J lost 5 bases. The CDR3 is CASSTGTGFNNEQFF. CDR3 sequence (DNA): TGTGCCAGCAGCACCGGGACAGGGTTCAACAATGAGCAGTTCTTC.

The rearrangement joins TRBV9 to TRBJ1-2, with 10 bases matching TRBD1. Trimming at V came to 4 bases and at J to 3 bases, leaving 3 bases not matched to a gene. The CDR3 runs to 14 residues. CDR1 is SGDLS, CDR2 YYNGEE, per germline. Here the CDR3 DNA reads TGTGCCAGCAGCCCCGGACAGGGGGACTATGGCTACACCTTC. It specifies CASSPGQGDYGYTF.

V gene TRBV5-8 combines with J gene TRBJ2-4; TRBD1 agrees at 8 bases. The V gene's germline CDR1 is SGHTS and CDR2 YDEGEE. J was trimmed by 9 bases and V by 2 bases; bases with no gene match: 7. The length of the CDR3 is 14 residues. As DNA, the CDR3 is TGTGCCAGCAGCTTCGCAGGGGGCGGAAGCATTCAGTACTTC. As protein: CASSFAGGGSIQYF.